The 27 T cell receptor beta chains presented below share a single source sample, sequenced in a study of monozygotic twins with inflammatory bowel disease. Using the 5' RACE reads, TCRdb records one entry per CDR3 protein without DNA. The sample is made up of fewer than 550,000 distinct CDR3 sequences, and the top ten hold approximately 2.4% of it. Sequencing was performed on blood. These receptors were collected from a human donor with ulcerative colitis or Crohn's disease, or a healthy co-twin of an affected twin (not recorded which).

The rearrangement links TRBV28 to TRBJ1-4; lacking DNA, the TRBD1 call made by TCRdb goes unchecked. The CDR3 totals 18 residues. Germline CDR1 reads MDHEN; CDR2 reads SYDVKM. CDR3 loop: CASSHADRAVWTNEKLFF.

The genes are TRBV27 and TRBJ1-1; TCRdb proposes TRBD1, but this gene call is untestable without DNA. This CDR3 contains 16 residues. Germline assignment: CDR1 MNHEY and CDR2 SMNVEV (reference sequence). CDR3 residues: CASSPLVRDGNTEAFF.

The chain employs TRBV7-9 and TRBJ2-1. CDR3 length equals 16 residues. The germline V gene encodes CDR1 SEHNR and CDR2 FQNEAQ (reference sequence). CDR3 loop: CASSSREVTSYNEQFF.

The chain has TRBV20-1 and TRBJ2-1; TCRdb proposes TRBD1, but this gene call is untestable without DNA. This CDR3 region has 14 residues. Germline values: CDR1 DFQATT, CDR2 SNEGSKA (reference sequence). The CDR3 sequence: CSARAGTAGDEQFF.

The V gene is TRBV27, the J gene TRBJ2-7. Germline values: CDR1 MNHEY, CDR2 SMNVEV (reference sequence). This CDR3 spans 13 amino acids. The CDR3 here is CASTRNLGHEQYF.

The rearrangement joins TRBV7-6 to TRBJ2-2; TCRdb designates TRBD1, a call that cannot be tested without DNA. Looked up from germline, CDR1 is SGHVS and CDR2 is FNYEAQ. This CDR3 has 16 amino acids. CDR3 in amino acids: CASSPRQGLNTGELFF.

The chain joins TRBV9 to TRBJ1-2; TCRdb lists TRBD1, though no DNA is available to test this call. Germline V lookup: CDR1 SGDLS, CDR2 YYNGEE. The CDR3 contains 15 residues. CDR3 region: CASSAWDSANYGYTF.

V usage is TRBV6-6 and J usage is TRBJ1-6; TCRdb proposes TRBD1, but this gene call is untestable without DNA. The CDR3 has 14 amino acids. Per germline, CDR1 MNHNY and CDR2 SVGAGI (reference sequence). CDR3 in amino acids: CASSYKQGDSPLHF.

The chain joins TRBV7-2 to TRBJ2-7; the TRBD1 assignment by TCRdb is unverifiable without DNA. This CDR3 has 14 residues. Germline CDR1 reads SGHTA; CDR2 reads FQGNSA. The CDR3 spells CASSPDRVLYEQYF.

The chain links TRBV6-2 or TRBV6-3 to TRBJ2-7; there is no DNA to check the TCRdb D call of TRBD1. The CDR3 has 15 amino acids. CDR1 is MNHEY and CDR2 is SVGEGT in the germline V gene. CDR3 amino acids: CASSSSGTSSYEQYF.

V usage is TRBV12-3 or TRBV12-4 and J usage is TRBJ2-7; TCRdb reports TRBD2, a call that lacks DNA to check it against. The CDR3 is 14 amino acids. This CDR3 reads CASSSTTSATGQYF.

This chain uses TRBV7-2 with TRBJ1-4; TCRdb's D call of TRBD1 is untestable without DNA. The CDR3 runs 14 residues. Germline V gene lookup returns CDR1 SGHTA and CDR2 FQGNSA. The CDR3: CASSSTGRGEKLFF.

CDR3 loop: CASSQSDLGAFF. V usage is TRBV23-1 and J usage is TRBJ1-1. TRBV23-1 is an open reading frame whose function is uncertain. CDR3 length: 12 residues.

The J gene is TRBJ2-5, the V gene TRBV12-3 or TRBV12-4; absent DNA, TCRdb's TRBD1 call cannot be checked. The CDR3 is made up of 15 amino acids. The CDR3 here is CASSLRQGMGETQYF.

The rearrangement links TRBV9 to TRBJ2-7; no DNA is available, so the TRBD1 call from TCRdb remains unchecked. CDR1 SGDLS and CDR2 YYNGEE come from the germline V gene. This CDR3 is built from 15 residues. Here the CDR3 reads CASSGGGDSSYEQYF.

The chain couples TRBV5-1 to TRBJ2-1; TCRdb outputs TRBD2, but without DNA this stays unchecked. The CDR3 loop spans 19 amino acids. Germline V CDR1 and CDR2: SGHRS, YFSETQ. CDR3 sequence reads: CASSSLAGDPSGSYNEQFF.

The CDR3 loop is CATSRAAVSYNEQFF. The chain has TRBV15 and TRBJ2-1. CDR1 LNHNV and CDR2 YYDKDF come from the germline V gene (reference sequence). This CDR3 is 15 amino acids long.

The rearrangement links TRBV7-2 to TRBJ2-3; there is no DNA to check the TCRdb D call of TRBD1. Germline CDR1 reads SGHTA; CDR2 reads FQGNSA. The CDR3 totals 17 residues. CDR3 loop: CASRISGGYYRTDTQYF.

CDR3 in amino acids: CASSPSANTGELFF. The J gene is TRBJ2-2, the V gene TRBV18. The germline gives CDR1 KGHSH, CDR2 LQKENI. The CDR3 has 14 amino acids.

The chain couples TRBV5-6 to TRBJ2-1; with no DNA, the TCRdb D assignment of TRBD2 cannot be verified. CDR1 and CDR2 (germline): SGHDT, YYEEEE. The CDR3 is 15 amino acids. The chain's CDR3 is CASSLEGLEHHEQFF.

The rearrangement joins TRBV6-6 to TRBJ1-3. There are 12 residues in the CDR3. From germline, CDR1 is MNHNY and CDR2 SVGAGI (reference sequence). This CDR3 reads CASSDRGNTIYF.

The V call is TRBV20-1, the J call TRBJ1-2; absent DNA, TCRdb's TRBD1 call cannot be checked. The CDR3 is 15 amino acids. Germline CDR1 and CDR2: DFQATT and SNEGSKA (reference sequence). CDR3 residues: CSARIQPGTPYGYTF.

V is TRBV5-1 and J is TRBJ1-2. In germline, CDR1 is SGHRS, CDR2 YFSETQ. The CDR3 is 14 amino acids. CDR3: CASSLAPEVDGYTF.

This chain links TRBV5-5 with TRBJ2-7; TCRdb calls TRBD2, which cannot be checked without DNA. The germline CDR1 and CDR2 sequences are SGHKS and YYEKEE (reference sequence). CDR3 length equals 16 residues. The CDR3 reads CASGGLAAVPTYEQYF.

The rearrangement uses TRBV6-2 or TRBV6-3 and TRBJ2-7. Germline CDR1 is MNHEY and CDR2 is SVGEGT. The length of the CDR3 is 12 residues. CDR3 loop: CASRPHGYEQYF.

This sequence joins TRBV6-1 and TRBJ1-5. Germline lookup yields CDR1 MNHNS and CDR2 SASEGT. The CDR3 is 14 residues long. The CDR3 region is CASSETWRDQPQHF.

The V call is TRBV29-1, the J call TRBJ2-2. The CDR3 runs 11 residues. CDR1 and CDR2 (germline): SQVTM, ANQGSEA. CDR3 region: CSVVGAGELFF.